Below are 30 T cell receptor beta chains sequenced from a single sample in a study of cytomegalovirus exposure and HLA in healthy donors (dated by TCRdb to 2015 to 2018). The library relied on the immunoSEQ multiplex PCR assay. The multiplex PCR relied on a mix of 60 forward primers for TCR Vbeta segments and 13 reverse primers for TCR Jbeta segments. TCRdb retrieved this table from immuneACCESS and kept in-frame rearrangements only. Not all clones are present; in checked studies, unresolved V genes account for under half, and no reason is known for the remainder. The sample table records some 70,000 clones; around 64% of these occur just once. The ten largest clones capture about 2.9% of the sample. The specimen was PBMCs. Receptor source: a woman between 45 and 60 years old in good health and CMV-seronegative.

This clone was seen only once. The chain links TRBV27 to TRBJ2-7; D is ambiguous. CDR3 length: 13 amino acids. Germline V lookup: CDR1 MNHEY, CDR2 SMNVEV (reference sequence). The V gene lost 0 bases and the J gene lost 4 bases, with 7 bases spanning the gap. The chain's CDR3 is CASSLSRTYEQYF. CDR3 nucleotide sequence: TGTGCCAGCAGTTTATCTCGTACATACGAGCAGTACTTC.

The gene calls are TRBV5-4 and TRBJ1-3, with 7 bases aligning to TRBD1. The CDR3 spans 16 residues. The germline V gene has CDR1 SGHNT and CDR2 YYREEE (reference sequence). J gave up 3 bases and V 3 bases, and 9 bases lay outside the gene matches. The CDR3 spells CASSSGDSLLGNTIYF. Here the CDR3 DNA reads TGTGCCAGCAGCTCGGGGGACAGCCTACTTGGAAACACCATATATTTT. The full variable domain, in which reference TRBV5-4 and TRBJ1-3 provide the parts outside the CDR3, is ETGVTQSPTHLIKTRGQQVTLRCSSQSGHNTVSWYQQALGQGPQFIFQYYREEENGRGNFPPRFSGLQFPNYSSELNVNALELDDSALYLCASSSGDSLLGNTIYFGEGSWLTVV.

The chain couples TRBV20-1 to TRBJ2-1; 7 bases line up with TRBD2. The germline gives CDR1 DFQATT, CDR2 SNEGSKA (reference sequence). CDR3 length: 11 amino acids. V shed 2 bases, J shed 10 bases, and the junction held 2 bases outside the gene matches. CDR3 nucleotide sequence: TGCAGTGCTAGAAGTAGCGGGGAGCAGTTCTTC. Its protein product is CSARSSGEQFF.

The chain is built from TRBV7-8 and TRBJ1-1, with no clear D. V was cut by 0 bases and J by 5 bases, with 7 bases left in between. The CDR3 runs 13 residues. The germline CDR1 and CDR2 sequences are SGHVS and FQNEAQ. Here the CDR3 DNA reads TGTGCCAGCAGCTTAGCTGCAGATACTGAAGCTTTCTTT. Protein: CASSLAADTEAFF.

The CDR3, as DNA: TGTGCCAGCAGCCCGCGGTTAGTTTATGAGCAGTTCTTC. It translates to CASSPRLVYEQFF. This chain links TRBV9 with TRBJ2-1, with D uncertain. CDR1 and CDR2 from the germline V gene are SGDLS and YYNGEE. Trimming removed 4 bases from V and 8 bases from J, with 13 bases in between. This CDR3 spans 13 amino acids. Combining the CDR3 with reference TRBV9 and TRBJ2-1 gives the whole variable domain DSGVTQTPKHLITATGQRVTLRCSPRSGDLSVYWYQQSLDQGLQFLIQYYNGEERAKGNILERFSAQQFPDLHSELNLSSLELGDSALYFCASSPRLVYEQFFGPGTRLTVL.

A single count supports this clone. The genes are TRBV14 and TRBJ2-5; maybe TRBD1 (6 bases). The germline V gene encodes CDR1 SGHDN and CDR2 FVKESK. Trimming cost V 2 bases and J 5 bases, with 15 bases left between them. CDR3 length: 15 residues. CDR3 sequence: CASSQRTGLGETQYF. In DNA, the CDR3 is TGTGCCAGCAGCCAACGTACAGGGCTCGGGGAGACCCAGTACTTC. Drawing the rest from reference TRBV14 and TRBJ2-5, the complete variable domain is EAGVTQFPSHSVIEKGQTVTLRCDPISGHDNLYWYRRVMGKEIKFLLHFVKESKQDESGMPNNRFLAERTGGTYSTLKVQPAELEDSGVYFCASSQRTGLGETQYFGPGTRLLVL.

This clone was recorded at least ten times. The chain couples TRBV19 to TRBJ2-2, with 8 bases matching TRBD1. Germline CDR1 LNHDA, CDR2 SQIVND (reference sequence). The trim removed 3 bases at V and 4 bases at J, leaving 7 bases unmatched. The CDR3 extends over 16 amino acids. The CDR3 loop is CASSMDRVGATGELFF. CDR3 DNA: TGTGCCAGTAGTATGGACAGGGTCGGGGCCACCGGGGAGCTGTTTTTT.

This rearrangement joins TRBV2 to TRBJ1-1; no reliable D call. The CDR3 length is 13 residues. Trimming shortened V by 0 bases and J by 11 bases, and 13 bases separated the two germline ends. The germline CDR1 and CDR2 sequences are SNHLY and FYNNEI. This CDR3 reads CASSEASRGSAFF. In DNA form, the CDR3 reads TGTGCCAGCAGTGAAGCGAGCAGAGGATCCGCTTTCTTT. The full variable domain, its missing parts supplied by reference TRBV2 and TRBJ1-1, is EPEVTQTPSHQVTQMGQEVILRCVPISNHLYFYWYRQILGQKVEFLVSFYNNEISEKSEIFDDQFSVERPDGSNFTLKIRSTKLEDSAMYFCASSEASRGSAFFGQGTRLTVV.

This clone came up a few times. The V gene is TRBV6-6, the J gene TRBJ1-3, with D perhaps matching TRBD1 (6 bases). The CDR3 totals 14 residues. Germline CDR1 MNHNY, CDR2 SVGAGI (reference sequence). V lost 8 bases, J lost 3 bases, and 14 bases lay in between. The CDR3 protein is CASLGGGFGNTIYF. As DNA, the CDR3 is TGTGCCAGCCTTGGGGGGGGCTTTGGAAACACCATATATTTT.

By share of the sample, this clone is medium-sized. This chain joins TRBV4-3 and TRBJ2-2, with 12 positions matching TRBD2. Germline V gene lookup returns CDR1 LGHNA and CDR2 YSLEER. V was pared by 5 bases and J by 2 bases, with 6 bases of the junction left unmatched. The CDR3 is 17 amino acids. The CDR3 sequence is CASSSRTSGINTGELFF. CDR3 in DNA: TGCGCCAGCAGCTCCCGGACTAGCGGGATAAACACCGGGGAGCTGTTTTTT.

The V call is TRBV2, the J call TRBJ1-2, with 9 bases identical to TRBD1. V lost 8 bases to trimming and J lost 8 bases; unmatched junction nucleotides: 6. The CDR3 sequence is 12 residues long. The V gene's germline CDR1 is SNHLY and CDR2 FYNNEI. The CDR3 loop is CASGRTGDGYTF. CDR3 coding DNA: TGTGCCAGCGGACGGACAGGGGACGGCTACACCTTC.

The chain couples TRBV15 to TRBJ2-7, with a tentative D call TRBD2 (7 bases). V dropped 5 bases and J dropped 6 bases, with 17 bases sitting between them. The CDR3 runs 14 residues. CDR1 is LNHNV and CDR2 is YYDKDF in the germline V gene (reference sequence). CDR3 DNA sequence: TGTGCCACCAGCCCGGGGGGCATCAGGGCCGAGCAGTACTTC. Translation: CATSPGGIRAEQYF.

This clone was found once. The CDR3 DNA follows: TGTGCCAGCTCTTACAGGGCCCAGGGAGCCGGGGAGCTGTTTTTT. Encoded protein: CASSYRAQGAGELFF. The rearrangement joins TRBV28 to TRBJ2-2; TRBD1 might be the D (6 bases). Trimming removed 8 bases from V and 6 bases from J, with 19 bases in between. The CDR3 has 15 amino acids. Germline V gene data show CDR1 as MDHEN and CDR2 as SYDVKM.

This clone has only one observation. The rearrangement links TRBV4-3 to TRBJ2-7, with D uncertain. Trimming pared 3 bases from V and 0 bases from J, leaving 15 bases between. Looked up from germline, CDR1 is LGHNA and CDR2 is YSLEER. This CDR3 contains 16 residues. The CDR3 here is CASSHADALGSYEQYF. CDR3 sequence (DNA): TGCGCCAGCAGCCACGCTGATGCTCTAGGCTCCTACGAGCAGTACTTC.

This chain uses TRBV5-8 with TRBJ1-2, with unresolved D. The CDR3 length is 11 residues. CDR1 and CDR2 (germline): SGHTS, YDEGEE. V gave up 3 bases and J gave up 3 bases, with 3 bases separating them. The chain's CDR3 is CASSSYYGYTF. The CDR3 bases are TGTGCCAGCAGCTCATACTATGGCTACACCTTC.

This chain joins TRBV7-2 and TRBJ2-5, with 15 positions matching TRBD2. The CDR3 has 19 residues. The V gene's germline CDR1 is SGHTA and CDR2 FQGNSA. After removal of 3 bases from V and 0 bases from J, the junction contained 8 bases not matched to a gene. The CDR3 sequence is CASSLYIGLAGGDQETQYF. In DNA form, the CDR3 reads TGTGCCAGCAGCTTGTATATAGGACTAGCGGGAGGGGACCAAGAGACCCAGTACTTC.

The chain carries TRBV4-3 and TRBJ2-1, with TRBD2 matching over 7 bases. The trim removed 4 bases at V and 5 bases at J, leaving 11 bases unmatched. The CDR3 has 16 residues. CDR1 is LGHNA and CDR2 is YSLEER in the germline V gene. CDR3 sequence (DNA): TGCGCCAGCAGCCGATTGACCGGGACTACTGACAATGAGCAGTTCTTC. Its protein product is CASSRLTGTTDNEQFF.

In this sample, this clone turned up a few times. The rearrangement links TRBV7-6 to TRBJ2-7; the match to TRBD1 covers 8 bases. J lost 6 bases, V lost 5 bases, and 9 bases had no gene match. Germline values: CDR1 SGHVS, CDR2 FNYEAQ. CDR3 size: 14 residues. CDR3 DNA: TGTGCCAGCAGCATGACAGGGGTGGTCGCCGAGCAGTACTTC. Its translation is CASSMTGVVAEQYF.

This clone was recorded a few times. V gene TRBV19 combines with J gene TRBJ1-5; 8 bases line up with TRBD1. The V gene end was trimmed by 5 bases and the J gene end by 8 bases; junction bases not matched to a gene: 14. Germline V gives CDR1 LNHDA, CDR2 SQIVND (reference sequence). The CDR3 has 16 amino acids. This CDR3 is CASSLGGRGRLEPQHF. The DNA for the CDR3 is TGTGCCAGTAGTCTGGGGGGCAGGGGGCGCTTGGAGCCCCAGCATTTT.

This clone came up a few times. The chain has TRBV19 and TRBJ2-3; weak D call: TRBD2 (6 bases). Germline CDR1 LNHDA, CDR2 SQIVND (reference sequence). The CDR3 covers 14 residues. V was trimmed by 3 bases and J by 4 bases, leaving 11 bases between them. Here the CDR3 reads CASSMGLQADTQYF. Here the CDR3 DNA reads TGTGCCAGTAGTATGGGACTCCAGGCAGATACGCAGTATTTT.

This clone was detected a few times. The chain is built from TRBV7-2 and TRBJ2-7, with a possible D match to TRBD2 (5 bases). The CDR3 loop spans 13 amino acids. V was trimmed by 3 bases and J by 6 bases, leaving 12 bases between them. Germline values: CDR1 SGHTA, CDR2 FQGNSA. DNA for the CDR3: TGTGCCAGCAGCTTCGGGGTTGGGCGCGAGCAGTACTTC. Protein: CASSFGVGREQYF. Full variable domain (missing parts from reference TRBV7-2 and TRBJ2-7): GAGVSQSPSNKVTEKGKDVELRCDPISGHTALYWYRQSLGQGLEFLIYFQGNSAPDKSGLPSDRFSAERTGGSVSTLTIQRTQQEDSAVYLCASSFGVGREQYFGPGTRLTVT.

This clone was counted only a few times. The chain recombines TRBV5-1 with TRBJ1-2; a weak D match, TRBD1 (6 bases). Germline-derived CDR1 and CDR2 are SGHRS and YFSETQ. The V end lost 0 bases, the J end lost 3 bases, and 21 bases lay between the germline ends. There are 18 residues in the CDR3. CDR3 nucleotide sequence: TGCGCCAGCAGCTTGGGTGACCCTCAGGGGCGCAATGACTATGGCTACACCTTC. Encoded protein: CASSLGDPQGRNDYGYTF. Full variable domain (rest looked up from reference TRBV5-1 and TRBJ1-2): KAGVTQTPRYLIKTRGQQVTLSCSPISGHRSVSWYQQTPGQGLQFLFEYFSETQRNKGNFPGRFSGRQFSNSRSEMNVSTLELGDSALYLCASSLGDPQGRNDYGYTFGSGTRLTVV.

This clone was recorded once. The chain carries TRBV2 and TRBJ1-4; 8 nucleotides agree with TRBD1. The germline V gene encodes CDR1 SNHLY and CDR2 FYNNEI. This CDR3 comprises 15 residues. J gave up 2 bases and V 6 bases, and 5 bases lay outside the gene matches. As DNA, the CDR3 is TGTGCCAGCAGGGACCGACAGGGGACTAATGAAAAACTGTTTTTT. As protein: CASRDRQGTNEKLFF.

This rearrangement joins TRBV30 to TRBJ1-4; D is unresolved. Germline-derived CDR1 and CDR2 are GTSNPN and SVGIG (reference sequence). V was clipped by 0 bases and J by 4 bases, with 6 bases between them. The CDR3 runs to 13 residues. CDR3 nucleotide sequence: TGTGCCTGGAGTGTAATACTTAATGAAAAACTGTTTTTT. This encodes CAWSVILNEKLFF. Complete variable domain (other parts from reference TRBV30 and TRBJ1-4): SQTIHQWPATLVQPVGSPLSLECTVEGTSNPNLYWYRQAAGRGLQLLFYSVGIGQISSEVPQNLSASRPQDRQFILSSKKLLLSDSGFYLCAWSVILNEKLFFGSGTQLSVL.

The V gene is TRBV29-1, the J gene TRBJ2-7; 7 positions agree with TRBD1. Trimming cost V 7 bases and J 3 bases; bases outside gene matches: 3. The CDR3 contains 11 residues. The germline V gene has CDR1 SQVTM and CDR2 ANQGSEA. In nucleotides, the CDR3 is TGCAGCGCCGGGACAGTCTACGAGCAGTACTTC. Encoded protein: CSAGTVYEQYF.

CDR3 bases: TGTGCCAGCAGCTTCGCAGGGGGCTTCAACTACGAGCAGTACTTC. Its translation is CASSFAGGFNYEQYF. This chain links TRBV7-2 with TRBJ2-7; 8 nucleotides align to TRBD1. The J segment lost 3 bases and the V segment lost 3 bases, leaving 7 bases of the junction unmatched. Germline loops: CDR1 SGHTA, CDR2 FQGNSA. This CDR3 is 15 amino acids long.

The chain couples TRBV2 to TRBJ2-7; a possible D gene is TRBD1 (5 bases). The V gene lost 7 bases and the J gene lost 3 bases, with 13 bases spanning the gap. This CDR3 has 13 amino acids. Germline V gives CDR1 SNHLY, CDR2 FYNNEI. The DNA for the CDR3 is TGTGCCAGCAAAAGAGACAGTAACTACGAGCAGTACTTC. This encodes CASKRDSNYEQYF.

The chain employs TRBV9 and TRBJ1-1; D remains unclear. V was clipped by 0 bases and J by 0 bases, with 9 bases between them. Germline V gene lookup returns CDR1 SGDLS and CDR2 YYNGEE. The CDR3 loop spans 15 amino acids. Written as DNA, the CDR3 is TGTGCCAGCAGCGTAGGAGGCTCCATGAACACTGAAGCTTTCTTT. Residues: CASSVGGSMNTEAFF.

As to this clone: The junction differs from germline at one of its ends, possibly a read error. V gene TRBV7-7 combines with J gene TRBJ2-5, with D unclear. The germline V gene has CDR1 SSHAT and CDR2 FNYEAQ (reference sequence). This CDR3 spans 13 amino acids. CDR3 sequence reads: CASSLGPQETQYF. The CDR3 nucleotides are TGTGCTAGCAGCTTAGGGCCGCAAGAGACCCAGTACTTC.

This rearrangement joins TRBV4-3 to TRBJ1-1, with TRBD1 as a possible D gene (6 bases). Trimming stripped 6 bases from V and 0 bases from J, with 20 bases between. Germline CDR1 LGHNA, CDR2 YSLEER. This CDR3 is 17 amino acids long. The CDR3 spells CASSKGYRATMNTEAFF. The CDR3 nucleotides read TGCGCCAGCAGTAAAGGGTACAGGGCTACCATGAACACTGAAGCTTTCTTT.